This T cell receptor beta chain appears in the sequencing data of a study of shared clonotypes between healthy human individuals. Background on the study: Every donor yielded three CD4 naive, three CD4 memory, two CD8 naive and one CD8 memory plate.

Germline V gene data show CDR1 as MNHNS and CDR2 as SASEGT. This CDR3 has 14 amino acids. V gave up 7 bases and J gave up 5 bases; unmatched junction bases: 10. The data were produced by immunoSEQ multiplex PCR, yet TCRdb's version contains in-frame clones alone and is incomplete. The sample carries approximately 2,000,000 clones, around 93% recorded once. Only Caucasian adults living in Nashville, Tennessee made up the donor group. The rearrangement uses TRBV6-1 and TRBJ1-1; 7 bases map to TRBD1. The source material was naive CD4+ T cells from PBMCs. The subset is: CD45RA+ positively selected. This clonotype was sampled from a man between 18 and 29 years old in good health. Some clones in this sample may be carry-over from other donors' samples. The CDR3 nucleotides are TGTGCCAGCATGAGGGTCAGGGGGGGAACTGAAGCTTTCTTT. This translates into CASMRVRGGTEAFF.